Listed here are 29 T cell receptor beta chains from one sample, sequenced in a study of T-cell reconstitution after alpha-beta-depleted transplantation in children. Molecular barcoding with unique molecular identifiers was used for the TCRbeta library. MiXCR was run by TCRdb on the PCR reads, yielding one entry per CDR3 protein. This sample carries around 490,000 distinct CDR3 sequences, approximately 10% of them seen once, and the ten largest clones take 14%. Sequenced material: PBMCs, mostly from graft donor cells, taken 180 days after TCRalphabeta/CD19-depleted stem cell transplant. The receptors were sampled from a female patient aged 2-9 years who had a stem cell transplant for aplastic anemia, so the T cells may come from the graft donor.

In regard to this clonotype: One end of the junction fails to match germline, which may point to a read error. This sequence joins TRBV4-3 and TRBJ2-1; 11 bases match TRBD2. Germline values: CDR1 LGHNA, CDR2 YSLEER. There are 16 residues in the CDR3. CDR3 sequence: CASRQDIGSGRGEQFF. CDR3 in DNA: TGCGCCAGCAGACAAGATATCGGTAGCGGGAGGGGAGAGCAGTTCTTC.

This clonotype came up many times. The genes are TRBV14 and TRBJ1-4; 7 positions match TRBD1. There are 16 residues in the CDR3. CDR1 is SGHDN and CDR2 is FVKESK in the germline V gene. Germline trimming cut 4 bases from V and 0 bases from J; bases unmatched to any gene: 5. CDR3 protein: CASSLDRPATNEKLFF. For the CDR3, the DNA is TGTGCCAGCAGCCTGGACAGGCCCGCAACTAATGAAAAACTGTTTTTT.

This clonotype has a handful of counts. This chain connects TRBV6-2 or TRBV6-3 to TRBJ2-7; 15 nucleotides match TRBD2. Unmatched junction bases numbered 13, after V lost 5 bases and J lost 2 bases. There are 19 residues in the CDR3. Germline CDR1 and CDR2: MNHEY and SVGEGT. CDR3 loop: CASSHTGLAGGPGAYEQYV. The DNA of the CDR3 is TGTGCCAGCAGTCACACCGGACTAGCGGGAGGGCCCGGGGCCTACGAGCAGTACGTC.

The V gene is TRBV11-3, the J gene TRBJ1-2; D ambiguous. CDR3 length: 13 residues. V was pared by 1 base and J by 4 bases, with 7 bases between. Germline V gene data show CDR1 as SGHNT and CDR2 as YENEEA. In DNA, the CDR3 is TGTGCCAGCAGCTTAGGGCACCCCTATGGCTACACCTTC. It yields the protein CASSLGHPYGYTF. The full variable domain, completed using reference TRBV11-3 and TRBJ1-2, is EAGVVQSPRYKIIEKKQPVAFWCNPISGHNTLYWYLQNLGQGPELLIRYENEEAVDDSQLPKDRFSAERLKGVDSTLKIQPAELGDSAVYLCASSLGHPYGYTFGSGTRLTVV.

This chain joins TRBV7-8 and TRBJ2-5; 7 nucleotides match TRBD2. Trimming cost V 1 base and J 2 bases; bases outside gene matches: 4. The CDR3 length is 15 residues. Germline CDR1 SGHVS, CDR2 FQNEAQ. CDR3 DNA sequence: TGTGCCAGCAGCTTAGGGGGGGGACTACAAGAGACCCAGTACTTC. Translation: CASSLGGGLQETQYF.

The chain has TRBV12-5 and TRBJ2-1; 9 positions match TRBD1. Trimming took 3 bases from V and 6 from J; bases not matched to a gene: 9. CDR3 length: 16 amino acids. The V gene's germline CDR1 is LGHNT and CDR2 FRNRAP. CDR3 in amino acids: CASGFIILQGANEQFF. DNA of the CDR3: TGTGCTAGTGGTTTCATCATCCTACAGGGGGCCAATGAGCAGTTCTTC.

This clonotype was seen at least ten times. This chain joins TRBV28 and TRBJ1-3, with D perhaps matching TRBD1 (5 bases). Germline V gives CDR1 MDHEN, CDR2 SYDVKM. The CDR3 is 13 amino acids. V lost 8 bases to trimming and J lost 0 bases, with 8 bases between them. Here the CDR3 reads CASRQSSGNTIYF. The CDR3 DNA reads TGTGCCAGCCGACAGAGCTCTGGAAACACCATATATTTT.

As for this clonotype: This may be a read error, as it is one base from a much larger clone. V gene TRBV27 combines with J gene TRBJ2-3; D is undetermined. The CDR3 sequence is 13 residues long. Germline CDR1 MNHEY, CDR2 SMNVEV (reference sequence). The CDR3 reads CASSVRRTDTHYF. The CDR3 DNA reads TGTGCCAGCAGTGTCAGACGCACAGATACGCATTATTTT.

This clonotype was recorded a few times. The J gene is TRBJ1-2, the V gene TRBV1. TRBV1 is recorded as a pseudogene. CDR3 size: 16 residues. CDR3 in DNA: TGCACCAGCAGCCATTCAGCGGAAGTTGCTAACTATGGCTACACCTTC. Translation gives CTSSHSAEVANYGYTF.

This clonotype turned up a few times. The genes are TRBV29-1 and TRBJ1-1; D remains unclear. V was pared by 7 bases and J by 5 bases, with 14 bases between. The CDR3 sequence is 12 residues long. From germline, CDR1 is SQVTM and CDR2 ANQGSEA. The CDR3, as DNA: TGCAGCGGGATCAGTGGAGGGACTGAAGCTTTCTTT. Its protein product is CSGISGGTEAFF.

This clonotype occurred a few times. The V and J genes are TRBV24-1 and TRBJ2-7, with no clear D. The CDR3 spans 16 residues. The germline gives CDR1 KGHDR, CDR2 SFDVKD. V shed 0 bases and J shed 2 bases, with 13 bases lying between them. As DNA, the CDR3 is TGTGCCACCAGTGATTTGCGCACCATAACCCCCTACGAGCAGTACGTC. This sequence encodes CATSDLRTITPYEQYV.

V and J are TRBV11-2 and TRBJ1-2; 7 bases align to TRBD1. Per the germline V gene, CDR1 is SGHAT and CDR2 is FQNNGV. Unmatched junction bases numbered 13, after V lost 2 bases and J lost 4 bases. The CDR3 sequence is 17 residues long. Written as DNA, the CDR3 is TGTGCCAGCAGCTTACATTCGACGACAGGGTGGGGCTATGGCTACACCTTC. Its translation: CASSLHSTTGWGYGYTF.

A word on this clonotype: An end of the junction does not agree with germline; a read error may underlie this. The chain combines TRBV7-2 with TRBJ2-1; TRBD2 matches at 9 bases. The CDR3 covers 15 residues. Germline CDR1 reads SGHTA; CDR2 reads FQGNSA. CDR3 sequence: CASGLAGAHYNEQFF. The CDR3, as DNA: TGTGCCAGCGGCTTAGCGGGAGCCCATTACAATGAGCAGTTCTTC.

The chain is built from TRBV6-2 or TRBV6-3 and TRBJ2-1; TRBD2 agrees at 14 bases. Germline CDR1 reads MNHEY; CDR2 reads SVGEGT. CDR3 length: 14 amino acids. Trimming cost V 7 bases and J 10 bases; bases outside gene matches: 6. CDR3 sequence (DNA): TGTGCCAGCACCTCGGGACTAGCGGGAGTGGAGCAGTTCTTC. Protein: CASTSGLAGVEQFF.

This chain joins TRBV4-2 and TRBJ2-1; 8 bases line up with TRBD2. The length of the CDR3 is 18 residues. Germline trimming cut 1 base from V and 7 bases from J; bases unmatched to any gene: 15. CDR1 LGHNA and CDR2 YNFKEQ come from the germline V gene. The CDR3 spells CASSQGVGGGRPGNEQFF. In DNA form, the CDR3 reads TGTGCCAGCAGCCAAGGGGTCGGTGGCGGGAGGCCGGGAAATGAGCAGTTCTTC.

The chain joins TRBV5-1 to TRBJ2-7; D gene unclear. The CDR3 sequence is 13 residues long. CDR1 and CDR2 from the germline V gene are SGHRS and YFSETQ. Trimming left V 0 bases short and J 3 bases short, with 7 bases between. The CDR3 DNA is TGCGCCAGCAGCTTGGCACCCCTCTACGAGCAGTACTTC. Translated, it gives CASSLAPLYEQYF.

V and J are TRBV28 and TRBJ1-5, with 8 bases aligning to TRBD1. Germline trimming cut 7 bases from V and 6 bases from J; bases unmatched to any gene: 11. Germline V gene sequence: CDR1 MDHEN, CDR2 SYDVKM. The CDR3 length is 15 residues. This chain's CDR3 is CASTLDRGFRQPQHF. The CDR3 DNA sequence: TGTGCCAGCACCCTAGACAGGGGTTTTCGTCAGCCCCAGCATTTT.

This clonotype was detected a few times. The rearrangement joins TRBV25-1 to TRBJ2-7; 10 positions agree with TRBD2. Germline-derived CDR1 and CDR2 are MGHDK and SYGVNS. The V segment lost 3 bases and the J segment 12 bases; nucleotides outside the gene matches: 8. The CDR3 totals 13 residues. The CDR3 DNA follows: TGTGCCAGCAGTGAGTCTAGCGGGAGTGGTGCGTACTTC. Its translation: CASSESSGSGAYF.

This clonotype has just a few counts. This chain links TRBV7-6 with TRBJ1-3, with 7 bases fitting TRBD1. Germline CDR1 SGHVS, CDR2 FNYEAQ. The junction had 10 bases not matched to a gene; V was cut back by 5 bases and J by 0 bases. The CDR3 sequence is 17 residues long. CDR3 in DNA: TGTGCCAGCAGCAATGTGAACAGGGGCAACTCTGGAAACACCATATATTTT. This encodes CASSNVNRGNSGNTIYF.

A few counts support this clonotype. The chain combines TRBV9 with TRBJ2-1, with 9 nucleotides matching TRBD1. V trimming: 10 bases; J trimming: 7 bases; junction bases outside the gene matches: 3. In germline, CDR1 is SGDLS, CDR2 YYNGEE. This CDR3 comprises 11 residues. CDR3 coding DNA: TGTGCCTCGGACAGGGGAAATGAGCAGTTCTTC. Residues: CASDRGNEQFF.

This chain links TRBV28 with TRBJ1-2; 8 bases line up with TRBD1. The CDR3 consists of 12 residues. V shed 7 bases, J shed 6 bases, and the junction held 4 bases outside the gene matches. The germline CDR1 and CDR2 sequences are MDHEN and SYDVKM. The CDR3: CASTTGGDGYTF. CDR3 nucleotide sequence: TGTGCCAGCACCACAGGGGGAGATGGCTACACCTTC.

This clonotype was recorded many times. This chain links TRBV20-1 with TRBJ2-3, with 7 bases identical to TRBD1. The CDR3 runs to 12 residues. Germline V gives CDR1 DFQATT, CDR2 SNEGSKA (reference sequence). Trimming removed 3 bases from V and 5 bases from J; junction bases left unmatched: 2. The CDR3 sequence is CSARTGQDTQYF. The CDR3 DNA reads TGCAGTGCTAGGACAGGGCAAGATACGCAGTATTTT.

The chain joins TRBV27 to TRBJ1-6; D might be TRBD1 (5 bases). The CDR3 length is 14 residues. Germline-derived CDR1 and CDR2 are MNHEY and SMNVEV (reference sequence). V lost 3 bases, J lost 8 bases, and 11 bases lay in between. The CDR3 DNA reads as TGTGCCAGCAGTTTGGTGCAGGGAGATTCACCCCTCCACTTT. Protein sequence: CASSLVQGDSPLHF.

This clonotype came up a few times. The genes are TRBV24-1 and TRBJ1-5; 9 bases line up with TRBD1. V lost 4 bases to trimming and J lost 1 base; unmatched junction nucleotides: 1. The CDR3 has 15 residues. From germline, CDR1 is KGHDR and CDR2 SFDVKD. DNA of the CDR3: TGTGCCACCAGTGAAGGGACAGGGAGCAATCAGCCCCAGCATTTT. Translating it yields CATSEGTGSNQPQHF.

This clonotype was counted a few times. V is TRBV7-9 and J is TRBJ2-7; possibly TRBD2 for D (6 bases). Deletions cut 1 base from V and 5 bases from J, with 9 bases between. Germline lookup yields CDR1 SEHNR and CDR2 FQNEAQ (reference sequence). This CDR3 comprises 13 residues. The CDR3: CASSLGWGDEQYF. Here the CDR3 DNA reads TGTGCCAGCAGCTTAGGGTGGGGGGACGAGCAGTACTTC.

This clonotype occurred a few times. The V call is TRBV27, the J call TRBJ1-2; no definite D call. Germline CDR1 MNHEY, CDR2 SMNVEV (reference sequence). CDR3 length equals 15 residues. Trimming removed 0 bases at V and 2 bases at J, with 10 bases between. The CDR3 protein is CASSLSPGPNYGYTF. DNA of the CDR3: TGTGCCAGCAGTTTATCGCCCGGACCCAACTATGGCTACACCTTC.

This clonotype came up a few times. V usage is TRBV29-1 and J usage is TRBJ1-1; 7 bases are shared with TRBD1. The CDR3 length is 16 residues. The J segment lost 5 bases and the V segment lost 5 bases, leaving 17 bases of the junction unmatched. CDR1 is SQVTM and CDR2 is ANQGSEA in the germline V gene. Here the CDR3 DNA reads TGCAGCGTTCAACCCCTTAAACAGGGGCGAGGGACTGAAGCTTTCTTT. Translation gives CSVQPLKQGRGTEAFF.

This clonotype has just a few counts. The CDR3 reads CASSAGDGYGYTF. The CDR3 nucleotides read TGTGCCAGCAGCGCCGGGGACGGGTATGGCTACACCTTC. The rearrangement joins TRBV3-1 to TRBJ1-2; D may be TRBD1 (5 bases). CDR1 is LGHDT and CDR2 is YNNKEL in the germline V gene (reference sequence). The CDR3 has 13 residues. V was pared by 5 bases and J by 5 bases, with 12 bases between.

This clonotype was counted a few times. This chain uses TRBV7-8 with TRBJ1-6, with TRBD1 as a possible D gene (6 bases). The CDR3 is 13 amino acids. Trimming took 8 bases from V and 6 from J, leaving 11 bases between them. In germline, CDR1 is SGHVS, CDR2 FQNEAQ. The DNA of the CDR3 is TGTGCCAGCCGTCTCAGGGGTAATTCACCCCTCCACTTT. Protein product: CASRLRGNSPLHF.